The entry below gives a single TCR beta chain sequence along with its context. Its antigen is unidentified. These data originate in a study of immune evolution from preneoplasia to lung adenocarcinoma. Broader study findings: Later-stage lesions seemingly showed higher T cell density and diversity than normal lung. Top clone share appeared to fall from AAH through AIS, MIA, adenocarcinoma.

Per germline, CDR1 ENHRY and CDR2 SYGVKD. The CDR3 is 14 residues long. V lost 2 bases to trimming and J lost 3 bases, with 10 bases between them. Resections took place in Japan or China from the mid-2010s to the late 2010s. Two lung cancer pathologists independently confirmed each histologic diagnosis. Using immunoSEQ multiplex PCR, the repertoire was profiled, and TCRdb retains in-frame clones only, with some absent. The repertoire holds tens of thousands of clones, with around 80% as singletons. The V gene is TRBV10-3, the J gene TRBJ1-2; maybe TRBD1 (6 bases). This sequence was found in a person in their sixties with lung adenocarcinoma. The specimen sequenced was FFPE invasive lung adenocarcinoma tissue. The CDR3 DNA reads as TGTGCCATCAGTGAGAAGGGGGAAGACTATGGCTACACCTTC. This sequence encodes CAISEKGEDYGYTF.